This note documents a single TCR beta chain sequence. The sample is drawn from a study of sequential checkpoint blockade in melanoma. The protocol was immunoSEQ multiplex PCR, while the TCRdb copy is restricted to in-frame clones and leaves out a portion. The sample yields roughly 21,000 clones, under 30% seen once. As to treatment: randomized to nivolumab then ipilimumab (arm A) or the reverse (arm B). Sequences were derived from tumor tissue (inferred from file names), sampled from a patient given nivolumab and ipilimumab in sequence. The receptor was isolated from a human donor with melanoma.

For the CDR3, the DNA is TGTGCCAGCAGCTCGCCTCTAGCGGGAGTCATAGATACGCAGTATTTT. It is translated as CASSSPLAGVIDTQYF. The chain carries TRBV11-3 and TRBJ2-3; 10 bases map to TRBD2. This CDR3 has 16 amino acids. Germline V gene sequence: CDR1 SGHNT, CDR2 YENEEA. Trimming took 4 bases from V and 5 from J; bases not matched to a gene: 9.